Following are 20 T cell receptor beta chains from one sample sequenced in a study of shared clonotypes between healthy human individuals (dated by TCRdb to about 2020). The method was the immunoSEQ multiplex PCR assay. TCRdb retrieved this table from immuneACCESS and kept in-frame rearrangements only. Not all clones are present; in checked studies, unresolved V genes account for under half, and no reason is known for the remainder. This sample comprises approximately 500,000 clones, approximately 81% of them detected only once. Roughly 13% of the sample rests with the top ten. Sequencing was performed on PBMCs. All receptors derive from a woman between 40 and 55 years old in good health. Some clones in this sample may be carry-over from other donors' samples.

In regard to this clone: This sample includes further DNA sequences coding for the same CDR3. The V gene is TRBV2, the J gene TRBJ1-4; D is possibly TRBD1 (5 bases). In germline, CDR1 is SNHLY, CDR2 FYNNEI. V lost 2 bases, J lost 5 bases, and 6 bases lay in between. The CDR3 runs 13 residues. CDR3 DNA: TGTGCCAGCAGTGAACAGGGAAATGAAAAACTGTTTTTT. Translating it yields CASSEQGNEKLFF.

This chain connects TRBV6-6 to TRBJ1-3; 7 bases match TRBD1. The CDR3 length is 13 residues. Germline values: CDR1 MNHNY, CDR2 SVGAGI (reference sequence). The trim removed 6 bases at V and 4 bases at J, leaving 3 bases unmatched. CDR3 in amino acids: CASRETGGNTIYF. DNA of the CDR3: TGTGCCAGCAGGGAGACAGGGGGAAACACCATATATTTT.

This sequence joins TRBV11-3 and TRBJ2-1, with D perhaps TRBD2 (5 bases). This CDR3 has 13 residues. Germline CDR1 and CDR2: SGHNT and YENEEA. V was pared by 0 bases and J by 9 bases, with 9 bases between. As DNA, the CDR3 is TGTGCCAGCAGCTTAGAGCTGAGCGGTGAGCAGTTCTTC. As protein: CASSLELSGEQFF.

The rearrangement uses TRBV15 and TRBJ2-7, with D possibly TRBD1 on 5 matching bases. V lost 2 bases and J lost 1, with 12 bases in between. Germline CDR1 is LNHNV and CDR2 is YYDKDF (reference sequence). The CDR3 is made up of 15 amino acids. In DNA, the CDR3 is TGTGCCACCAGCAGATCCGCTGACAGATCCTACGAGCAGTACTTC. It encodes CATSRSADRSYEQYF.

Notes on this clone: A far larger clone is a single base away, which makes a read error likely. The sample has other DNA sequences that encode this CDR3 too. The chain employs TRBV10-3 and TRBJ1-1; the D is unclear. This CDR3 spans 16 amino acids. V lost 0 bases and J lost 6, with 17 bases in between. Germline assignment: CDR1 ENHRY and CDR2 SYGVKD. The CDR3: CAISESRGIGSAEAFF. Written as DNA, the CDR3 is TGTGCCATCAGTGAGTCTCGTGGTATAGGTTCGGCTGAAGCTTTCTTT.

This clone was seen only once. As DNA, the CDR3 is TGTGCCAGCAGCGTAGCTGGGGGTGAAGGACCAGGAAACACCATATATTTT. It is translated as CASSVAGGEGPGNTIYF. The rearrangement links TRBV9 to TRBJ1-3, with TRBD1 as a possible D gene (5 bases). The CDR3 runs 17 residues. Trimming left V 0 bases short and J 4 bases short, with 17 bases between. CDR1 and CDR2 (germline): SGDLS, YYNGEE.

The V gene is TRBV2, the J gene TRBJ1-1; no clear D. Between the trimmed V and J ends, which lost 3 bases and 0 bases, there was a span of 14 bases. In germline, CDR1 is SNHLY, CDR2 FYNNEI. The CDR3 consists of 16 residues. As DNA, the CDR3 is TGTGCCAGCAGTGAGACGCCGGCACGCCTGAACACTGAAGCTTTCTTT. It translates to CASSETPARLNTEAFF.

As to this clone: Other nucleotide sequences from this sample produce the same CDR3. CDR3: CASSGPGLAGGDTQYF. CDR3 bases: TGTGCCAGCAGCGGACCGGGACTAGCGGGAGGGGATACGCAGTATTTT. The chain employs TRBV7-3 and TRBJ2-3; 16 bases are a match to TRBD2. Germline V gene data show CDR1 as SGHTA and CDR2 as FQGTGA. V lost 5 bases and J lost 6; bases outside the gene matches: 5. The CDR3 sequence is 16 residues long.

This clone showed up just once. This sequence is one base from a far larger clone and is likely a read error. The V and J genes are TRBV11-2 and TRBJ2-5, with TRBD2 identical over 7 bases. The J call may not be correct, given that the DNA end is closer to TRBJ2-7. Per germline, CDR1 SGHAT and CDR2 FQNNGV. CDR3 length: 16 residues. CDR3 sequence (DNA): TGTGCCAGCGGGCTGGGGTTGGGAGGGCCTCCATACGAGCAGTACTTC. Translating gives CASGLGLGGPPYEQYF.

Of note for this clone: This likely reflects a read error, since a far larger clone is one base away. The chain uses TRBV28 and TRBJ1-2; D not certain. The germline gives CDR1 MDHEN, CDR2 SYDVKM. V lost 3 bases to trimming and J lost 5 bases, with 13 bases between them. The CDR3 loop spans 14 amino acids. DNA for the CDR3: TGTGCCAGCAGTTTGGAGGACGCCTCGTATGGCTACACCTTC. It specifies CASSLEDASYGYTF.

The CDR3 region is CASSVRRFNTEAFF. CDR3 coding DNA: TGTGCCAGCAGTGTACGCCGATTTAACACTGAAGCTTTCTTT. The chain recombines TRBV6-1 with TRBJ1-1; D not certain. The germline CDR1 and CDR2 sequences are MNHNS and SASEGT. V was cut by 4 bases and J by 2 bases, with 11 bases left in between. This CDR3 has 14 residues.

The CDR3 sequence is CASLLTGDTEAFF. The DNA for the CDR3 is TGTGCCAGCTTACTAACGGGGGACACTGAAGCTTTCTTT. V gene TRBV19 combines with J gene TRBJ1-1, with D perhaps TRBD1 (5 bases). The germline V gene has CDR1 LNHDA and CDR2 SQIVND (reference sequence). Deletions cut 9 bases from V and 3 bases from J, with 14 bases between. The CDR3 length is 13 residues.

With regard to this clone: A read error likely explains this, since a far larger clone differs by one base. The chain is built from TRBV7-2 and TRBJ2-5; 7 bases are a match to TRBD1. CDR3 length: 14 residues. CDR1 and CDR2 (germline): SGHTA, FQGNSA. In DNA, the CDR3 is TGTGCCAGCAGCCTCCGACAGGGAGCGGAGACCCGGTACTTC. Translated, it gives CASSLRQGAETRYF.

Details on this clone: A far larger clone lies a single base away; this is likely a read error. The chain is built from TRBV30 and TRBJ1-2; no firm D call. Germline lookup yields CDR1 GTSNPN and CDR2 SVGIG (reference sequence). The V and J ends lost 6 bases and 6 bases respectively, with 23 bases between them. CDR3 size: 15 residues. Here the CDR3 DNA reads TGTGCCTGCCTCTGGGGTTACGGGGAAGTCCATGGCTACACCTTC. Its translation: CACLWGYGEVHGYTF.

The V call is TRBV5-1, the J call TRBJ2-1, with a possible D match to TRBD1 (5 bases). CDR3 length: 16 residues. V was cut by 1 base and J by 2 bases, with 13 bases left in between. The germline gives CDR1 SGHRS, CDR2 YFSETQ. CDR3 amino acids: CASSLFGASTYNEQFF. In DNA, the CDR3 is TGCGCCAGCAGCTTGTTTGGGGCCTCAACCTACAATGAGCAGTTCTTC.

This chain joins TRBV5-6 and TRBJ2-1; possibly TRBD2 for D (6 bases). Trimming shortened V by 2 bases and J by 5 bases, and 14 bases separated the two germline ends. The CDR3 runs to 15 residues. The germline CDR1 and CDR2 sequences are SGHDT and YYEEEE. The CDR3 DNA sequence: TGTGCCAGCAGCTTTTTCGGCGGGATCCACAATGAGCAGTTCTTC. This translates into CASSFFGGIHNEQFF. The full variable domain, its missing parts supplied by reference TRBV5-6 and TRBJ2-1, is DAGVTQSPTHLIKTRGQQVTLRCSPKSGHDTVSWYQQALGQGPQFIFQYYEEEERQRGNFPDRFSGHQFPNYSSELNVNALLLGDSALYLCASSFFGGIHNEQFFGPGTRLTVL.

The gene calls are TRBV10-2 and TRBJ2-7, with a weak D call TRBD1 (6 bases). CDR3 length: 14 residues. Germline V gene lookup returns CDR1 WSHSY and CDR2 SAAADI. Trimming pared 4 bases from V and 2 bases from J, leaving 12 bases between. This CDR3 is CASSGQGLPYEQYF. The CDR3 DNA follows: TGCGCCAGCAGTGGCCAGGGGCTCCCCTACGAGCAGTACTTC.

Regarding this clone: A far larger clone is a single base away, which makes a read error likely. The V call is TRBV4-2, the J call TRBJ2-6, with D possibly called TRBD1 or TRBD2 (5 bases each). The germline gives CDR1 LGHNA, CDR2 YNFKEQ. This CDR3 has 15 amino acids. The CDR3 sequence is CASNQEGSGANVLTF. CDR3 bases: TGTGCCAGCAACCAAGAGGGGTCTGGGGCCAACGTCCTGACTTTC.

This clone was counted many times. The chain carries TRBV7-3 and TRBJ2-1; D possibly uses TRBD1 or TRBD2 (5 bases each). The germline V gene encodes CDR1 SGHTA and CDR2 FQGTGA. Trimming left V 3 bases short and J 9 bases short, with 18 bases between. The length of the CDR3 is 15 residues. CDR3 nucleotide sequence: TGTGCCAGCAGCTTGACCGGGACGCAGGGAAGTGAGCAGTTCTTC. Translated: CASSLTGTQGSEQFF.

This clone was seen more than once but under ten times. The chain carries TRBV7-3 and TRBJ2-3; the D gene is possibly TRBD2 (6 bases). Trimming pared 2 bases from V and 0 bases from J, leaving 12 bases between. This CDR3 spans 16 amino acids. The V gene's germline CDR1 is SGHTA and CDR2 FQGTGA. This chain's CDR3 is CASSLRRAASTDTQYF. The CDR3 region has the DNA TGTGCCAGCAGCTTACGGAGGGCAGCTAGCACAGATACGCAGTATTTT.